This TCR beta chain appears in the sequencing data of a study of regulatory T cells in long-lasting Graves disease. Study details: It was over 5 years of antithyroid drugs, with positive TSH receptor antibodies, that meant persistent Graves' disease.

Time point described: persistent/refractory GD, antithyroid drugs over 5 years with positive TRAb. Extracted PBMC RNA gave rise to the TCR library. Diagnosis followed American Thyroid Association guidelines for Graves' disease. This clonotype was counted between two and nine times. Both iRepertoire HTBI primers and Arm-PCR of CDR3 regions were used to build the TCR beta libraries. One entry per CDR3 protein results from TCRdb running MiXCR on the multiplex PCR reads. The sample carries 700,000 or so distinct CDR3 sequences, around 30% recorded once. The CDR3 extends over 14 amino acids. Unmatched junction bases numbered 8, after V lost 6 bases and J lost 7 bases. Germline V lookup: CDR1 LNHDA, CDR2 SQIVND (reference sequence).

The chain employs TRBV19 and TRBJ1-5; the match to TRBD1 covers 8 bases. Sequencing was performed on peripheral blood mononuclear cells (PBMCs), taken when the disease was refractory, from a patient treated with antithyroid drugs. The source of this sequence is a female donor with Graves disease. The DNA for the CDR3 is TGTGCCAGTAGCAACAGACAGGGGAAACAGCCCCAGCATTTT. Translation gives CASSNRQGKQPQHF. Full variable domain (missing parts from reference TRBV19 and TRBJ1-5): DGGITQSPKYLFRKEGQNVTLSCEQNLNHDAMYWYRQDPGQGLRLIYYSQIVNDFQKGDIAEGYSVSREKKESFPLTVTSAQKNPTAFYLCASSNRQGKQPQHFGDGTRLSIL.